This T cell receptor (beta chain) appears in the sequencing data of a study of tumor-infiltrating lymphocytes in primary liver carcinoma. Background on the study: Subjects presented with primary liver carcinoma managed by surgical resection.

Blood RNA was derived from unsorted whole blood, and germline DNA was extracted too. The patients carried chronic HBV infection and had received no treatment. Comments on this clonotype: One end of the junction fails to match germline, which may point to a read error.

Making TCR beta cDNA involved roughly 0.55 ug total RNA and a constant-region primer. Construction of TCR beta libraries relied on three successive nested multiplex PCR rounds employing slightly modified ARM-PCR. Via MiXCR, TCRdb re-called the multiplex PCR reads, giving one row per CDR3 protein. This sample carries almost 200,000 distinct CDR3 sequences, about 65% of them seen once, and the ten largest clones take 5.5% to 9%. Material: peripheral blood. The clonotype was recovered from a woman aged 55-75 years with primary liver carcinoma and hepatitis B virus infection.

The CDR3: CASSFGVGYELYF. Written as DNA, the CDR3 is TGTGCCAGCAGCTTCGGCGTGGGTTACGAGCTGTACTTC. The V gene is TRBV11-2, the J gene TRBJ2-7, with unresolved D. Germline V CDR1 and CDR2: SGHAT, FQNNGV. This CDR3 has 13 amino acids.